This entry lists 21 T cell receptor beta chains sequenced from one sample in a study of blood T cell repertoires in COVID-19. This table comes from immunoSEQ multiplex PCR, and its TCRdb copy is limited to in-frame clones, with some not included. This table holds approximately 270,000 clones, about four fifths found once. Sequencing input: peripheral blood. These receptors all stem from a man of 80 years or more with acute or convalescent COVID-19.

This chain links TRBV3-1 (or the pseudogene TRBV3-2) with TRBJ2-5; 14 bases match TRBD2. V lost 4 bases, J lost 2 bases, and 9 bases stayed unmatched. The CDR3 has 18 residues. Per germline, CDR1 LGHDT and CDR2 YNNKEL (reference sequence). The CDR3 spells CASSPRTSGGTSQETQYF. The CDR3 nucleotides read TGTGCCAGCAGCCCCCGGACTAGCGGGGGGACCTCTCAAGAGACCCAGTACTTC.

The gene calls are TRBV5-4 and TRBJ1-2; D is possibly TRBD1 (6 bases). Trimming cost V 3 bases and J 4 bases, with 10 bases left between them. This CDR3 spans 13 amino acids. Per germline, CDR1 SGHNT and CDR2 YYREEE (reference sequence). The CDR3 DNA is TGTGCCAGCAGCTCCACAGGGTTCTATGGCTACACCTTC. Amino acids: CASSSTGFYGYTF.

The genes are TRBV19 and TRBJ1-2, with a tentative D call TRBD1 (5 bases). Deletions cut 1 base from V and 6 bases from J, with 12 bases between. The CDR3 extends over 14 amino acids. Germline assignment: CDR1 LNHDA and CDR2 SQIVND (reference sequence). The CDR3 sequence is CASSIAGESNGYTF. Written as DNA, the CDR3 is TGTGCCAGTAGTATAGCGGGGGAATCAAATGGCTACACCTTC.

This clone was counted a few times. This chain joins TRBV19 and TRBJ1-4, with D uncertain. Trimming took 7 bases from V and 3 from J, leaving 18 bases between them. Germline V CDR1 and CDR2: LNHDA, SQIVND (reference sequence). CDR3 size: 16 residues. Here the CDR3 DNA reads TGTGCCAGTAACCCTCGGCGAGGAAGTCCTAATGAAAAACTGTTTTTT. Its translation is CASNPRRGSPNEKLFF.

This chain uses TRBV2 with TRBJ1-2; D remains ambiguous. This CDR3 has 14 residues. V was cut by 2 bases and J by 8 bases, with 15 bases left in between. Germline V gives CDR1 SNHLY, CDR2 FYNNEI. The CDR3 loop reads CASSERTVSLGYTF. The CDR3 DNA follows: TGTGCCAGCAGTGAACGAACTGTTTCCTTAGGCTACACCTTC.

This rearrangement joins TRBV14 to TRBJ1-2; 10 nucleotides agree with TRBD1. In germline, CDR1 is SGHDN, CDR2 FVKESK. The CDR3 contains 12 residues. V dropped 4 bases and J dropped 7; count of bases not matched to a gene: 0. CDR3 protein: CASSRDRGGYTF. For the CDR3, the DNA is TGTGCCAGCAGCCGGGACAGGGGTGGCTACACCTTC. The full variable domain, in which reference TRBV14 and TRBJ1-2 provide the parts outside the CDR3, is EAGVTQFPSHSVIEKGQTVTLRCDPISGHDNLYWYRRVMGKEIKFLLHFVKESKQDESGMPNNRFLAERTGGTYSTLKVQPAELEDSGVYFCASSRDRGGYTFGSGTRLTVV.

J is TRBJ2-1 and V is TRBV14, with 10 bases fitting TRBD2. Germline V gene sequence: CDR1 SGHDN, CDR2 FVKESK. V was pared by 4 bases and J by 7 bases, with 16 bases of the junction left unmatched. The CDR3 covers 18 residues. The chain's CDR3 is CASSPTSGSGRAQNEQFF. The CDR3 DNA is TGTGCCAGCAGCCCCACTTCGGGGAGCGGGAGGGCCCAAAATGAGCAGTTCTTC.

Only a few counts were recorded for this clone. The chain employs TRBV6-7 and TRBJ2-7, with a tentative D call TRBD2 (5 bases). TRBV6-7 is annotated as an ORF whose role is uncertain. V lost 2 bases, J lost 2 bases, and 19 bases lay in between. The CDR3 runs to 17 residues. The CDR3 protein is CASSYKEGDSIPYEQYF. CDR3 DNA: TGTGCCAGCAGTTACAAAGAGGGAGACTCCATTCCCTACGAGCAGTACTTC.

The V and J genes are TRBV5-1 and TRBJ1-6; D is unresolved. The germline gives CDR1 SGHRS, CDR2 YFSETQ. V was trimmed by 4 bases and J by 0 bases, leaving 8 bases between them. CDR3 length: 15 residues. CDR3 sequence reads: CASSLLSSYNSPLHF. CDR3 bases: TGCGCCAGCAGCCTTCTAAGCTCCTATAATTCACCCCTCCACTTT.

The chain has TRBV5-1 and TRBJ1-5; D is possibly TRBD1 (5 bases). The CDR3 is made up of 15 amino acids. Germline CDR1 and CDR2: SGHRS and YFSETQ. Trimming took 1 base from V and 9 from J, leaving 17 bases between them. The CDR3: CASSLTGVDSWPQHF. The CDR3 DNA reads as TGCGCCAGCAGCTTGACGGGGGTGGACTCCTGGCCCCAGCATTTT.

The V call is TRBV18, the J call TRBJ2-3, with D maybe TRBD2 (5 bases). V lost 4 bases, J lost 0 bases, and 23 bases lay in between. This CDR3 has 19 residues. Germline loops: CDR1 KGHSH, CDR2 LQKENI. This CDR3 reads CASSRTSGSKHLSTDTQYF. The CDR3, as DNA: TGTGCCAGCTCACGGACCAGCGGATCAAAACACCTTAGCACAGATACGCAGTATTTT.

This clone was recorded once. This chain links TRBV6-1 with TRBJ1-5; D not resolved. Trimming removed 3 bases from V and 4 bases from J, with 7 bases in between. CDR3 length equals 13 residues. Germline CDR1 and CDR2: MNHNS and SASEGT. The CDR3 reads CASSDRGNQPQHF. The CDR3 region has the DNA TGTGCCAGCAGTGATCGGGGAAATCAGCCCCAGCATTTT.

The chain is built from TRBV18 and TRBJ1-6; D is possibly TRBD1 (6 bases). The CDR3 loop spans 18 amino acids. V was clipped by 0 bases and J by 0 bases, with 12 bases between them. Germline CDR1 is KGHSH and CDR2 is LQKENI. CDR3 loop: CASSPPTGKSSYNSPLHF. DNA for the CDR3: TGTGCCAGCTCACCACCTACAGGGAAAAGCTCCTATAATTCACCCCTCCACTTT.

The chain couples TRBV6-2 or TRBV6-3 to TRBJ1-1, with 8 bases that match TRBD1. This CDR3 contains 17 residues. V lost 0 bases, J lost 0 bases, and 6 bases stayed unmatched. Germline V gives CDR1 MNHEY, CDR2 SVGEGT. The DNA of the CDR3 is TGTGCCAGCAGTTACTCTCGGACAGGGTTCATGAACACTGAAGCTTTCTTT. This sequence encodes CASSYSRTGFMNTEAFF.

Written as DNA, the CDR3 is TGTGCCACCAGTGATTTTTCCAGGCAGTACTTC. It codes for CATSDFSRQYF. V is TRBV24-1 and J is TRBJ2-7; D gene uncertain. The CDR3 has 11 residues. Trimming removed 1 base at V and 9 bases at J, with 6 bases between. Germline assignment: CDR1 KGHDR and CDR2 SFDVKD.

In this sample, this clone turned up once. The chain combines TRBV6-5 with TRBJ1-1, with 9 bases lining up with TRBD1. V was clipped by 7 bases and J by 3 bases; unmatched bases: 9. Germline CDR1 is MNHEY and CDR2 is SVGAGI. This CDR3 has 15 residues. Here the CDR3 DNA reads TGTGCCAGCAACAGGGACAGGGAGGGGGACACTGAAGCTTTCTTT. It specifies CASNRDREGDTEAFF.

CDR3 residues: CASSGTVSESQPQHF. The CDR3 nucleotides read TGTGCCAGCAGTGGGACAGTGAGCGAGAGTCAGCCCCAGCATTTT. The chain carries TRBV2 and TRBJ1-5; a weak D match, TRBD1 (6 bases). Germline CDR1 SNHLY, CDR2 FYNNEI. V lost 4 bases to trimming and J lost 6 bases, with 16 bases between them. This CDR3 is built from 15 residues.

This clone was seen only once. The CDR3 DNA reads TGTGCCTGGAGAGGGTATGGGGCCAATTCACCCCTCCACTTT. This sequence encodes CAWRGYGANSPLHF. The chain combines TRBV30 with TRBJ1-6; TRBD1 might be the D (5 bases). CDR1 GTSNPN and CDR2 SVGIG come from the germline V gene (reference sequence). The CDR3 has 14 amino acids. V was pared by 3 bases and J by 7 bases, with 13 bases between.

The chain is built from TRBV5-4 and TRBJ2-1; weak D call: TRBD1 (6 bases). In germline, CDR1 is SGHNT, CDR2 YYREEE (reference sequence). This CDR3 has 16 amino acids. V lost 0 bases and J lost 4, with 14 bases in between. The CDR3 is CASSLAPGQRYNEQFF. As DNA, the CDR3 is TGTGCCAGCAGCTTGGCCCCCGGACAGCGTTACAATGAGCAGTTCTTC.

The chain recombines TRBV7-9 with TRBJ2-4; TRBD1 agrees at 8 bases. CDR1 is SEHNR and CDR2 is FQNEAQ in the germline V gene (reference sequence). CDR3 length equals 15 residues. V was clipped by 5 bases and J by 5 bases; unmatched bases: 8. In DNA form, the CDR3 reads TGTGCCAGCAGCGTAACCGGGACAGGTGAAAACATTCAGTACTTC. Translating gives CASSVTGTGENIQYF.

This chain joins TRBV5-1 and TRBJ2-7, with 7 bases fitting TRBD2. The V and J ends lost 4 bases and 1 base, in that order; junction bases with no gene match: 8. Germline assignment: CDR1 SGHRS and CDR2 YFSETQ. CDR3 size: 15 residues. The DNA for the CDR3 is TGCGCCAGCAGCCCTGGGAGGGTCTCATCCTACGAGCAGTACTTC. This translates into CASSPGRVSSYEQYF. Drawing the rest from reference TRBV5-1 and TRBJ2-7, the complete variable domain is KAGVTQTPRYLIKTRGQQVTLSCSPISGHRSVSWYQQTPGQGLQFLFEYFSETQRNKGNFPGRFSGRQFSNSRSEMNVSTLELGDSALYLCASSPGRVSSYEQYFGPGTRLTVT.